This TCR beta chain was identified during a study of blood T cells in healthy people across ages. Using a J-beta primer mix together with a sample-barcoded 5' primer, a second PCR was run for roughly 6 to 11 cycles. TCRdb reanalysed the 5' RACE reads using MiXCR and keeps one entry per CDR3 protein. Here the sample spans roughly 800,000 distinct CDR3 sequences, just under 25% being singletons. The CDR3 loop spans 14 amino acids. Between the trimmed V and J ends, which lost 0 bases and 4 bases, there was a span of 12 bases. Germline V lookup: CDR1 DFQATT, CDR2 SNEGSKA (reference sequence). These sequences were also reported in another study, on T cells of mothers and their children.

Sequenced material: blood. This sequence joins TRBV20-1 and TRBJ1-2, with a weak D call TRBD1 (5 bases). The source of this sequence is a boy aged 10-17 years in good health. The CDR3 spells CSARDRGRVYGYTF. The CDR3 DNA follows: TGCAGTGCTAGAGATAGGGGCCGAGTCTATGGCTACACCTTC.